This T cell receptor beta chain derives from a study of cytomegalovirus exposure and HLA in healthy donors. The study ran its PCR with 60 Vbeta and 13 Jbeta primers. The data were produced by immunoSEQ multiplex PCR, yet TCRdb's version contains in-frame clones alone and is incomplete. The table includes around 110,000 clones, roughly 9.9% detected once. V lost 5 bases and J 6 bases, leaving 23 bases between the germline ends. Germline CDR1 reads LNHDA; CDR2 reads SQIVND (reference sequence). CDR3 length: 17 residues. Sequences were obtained from PBMCs. This sequence joins TRBV19 and TRBJ2-1, with a tentative D call TRBD2 (6 bases). The TCR was taken from a man aged 30 to 45 in good health and CMV-seronegative. The CDR3 spells CASSLPRSISEGNEQFF. The CDR3 nucleotides are TGTGCCAGTAGTTTACCAAGGTCTATTTCGGAGGGCAATGAGCAGTTCTTC.